This T cell receptor beta chain is from a study of T cell repertoires in cytomegalovirus infection. Each CDR3 protein gets one entry after TCRdb re-called the reads with MiXCR. Of some 500,000 distinct CDR3 sequences listed, about 40% were seen once; the top ten hold over 45%. Only a few counts were recorded for this clonotype. Antigen: not known. General observations from the study: HLA-C-restricted CMV-specific TCR beta clonotypes prevailed in the ex vivo response.

CDR3 length: 13 amino acids. The V gene's germline CDR1 is MNHNY and CDR2 SVGAGI (reference sequence). The ends were cut back, 6 bases at V and 2 bases at J, with 10 bases in the middle. The gene calls are TRBV6-6 and TRBJ2-5, with D possibly matching TRBD2 (5 bases). The sample was cultured PBMCs, taken from culture after CMV antigen stimulation. The sequence came from a human donor in good health (CMV status not recorded). Some clones in this sample may be carry-over from other donors' samples. Here the CDR3 DNA reads TGTGCCAGCAGGAATGCGGGTCAAGAGACCCAGTACTTC. Its protein is CASRNAGQETQYF.